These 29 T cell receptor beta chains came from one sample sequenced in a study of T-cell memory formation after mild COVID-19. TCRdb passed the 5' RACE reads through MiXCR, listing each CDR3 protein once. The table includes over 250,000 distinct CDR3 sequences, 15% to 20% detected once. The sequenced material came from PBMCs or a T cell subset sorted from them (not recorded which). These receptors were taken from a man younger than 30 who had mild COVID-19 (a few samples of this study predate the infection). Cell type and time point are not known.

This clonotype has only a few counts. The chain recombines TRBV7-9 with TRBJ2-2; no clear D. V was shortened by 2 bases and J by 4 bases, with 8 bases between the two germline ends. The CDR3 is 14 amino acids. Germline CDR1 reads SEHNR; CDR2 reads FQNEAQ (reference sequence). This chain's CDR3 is CASSLYTSTGELFF. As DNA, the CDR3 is TGTGCCAGCAGCTTATATACTTCCACCGGGGAGCTGTTTTTT.

CDR3 bases: TGCGCCAGCAGCTTCTCGACAGGGTTTTCCCAAGAGACCCAGTACTTC. Its translation: CASSFSTGFSQETQYF. J is TRBJ2-5 and V is TRBV5-1; TRBD1 matches 7 bases. The CDR3 spans 16 residues. Germline assignment: CDR1 SGHRS and CDR2 YFSETQ. With V trimmed by 2 bases and J by 1 base, 8 bases remained unmatched.

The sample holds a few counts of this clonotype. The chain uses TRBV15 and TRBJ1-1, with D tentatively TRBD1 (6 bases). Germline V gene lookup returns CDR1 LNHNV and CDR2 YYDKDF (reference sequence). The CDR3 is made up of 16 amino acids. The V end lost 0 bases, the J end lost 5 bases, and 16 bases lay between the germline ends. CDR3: CATSRDGWQGRTEAFF. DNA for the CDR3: TGTGCCACCAGCAGAGATGGGTGGCAGGGGCGGACTGAAGCTTTCTTT.

CDR3: CASSLGTGSTGELFF. CDR3 bases: TGTGCCAGCAGCTTAGGGACAGGGTCCACCGGGGAGCTGTTTTTT. The chain uses TRBV7-8 and TRBJ2-2; TRBD1 aligns across 8 bases. This CDR3 comprises 15 residues. CDR1 SGHVS and CDR2 FQNEAQ come from the germline V gene. Trimming cost V 1 base and J 4 bases; bases outside gene matches: 2.

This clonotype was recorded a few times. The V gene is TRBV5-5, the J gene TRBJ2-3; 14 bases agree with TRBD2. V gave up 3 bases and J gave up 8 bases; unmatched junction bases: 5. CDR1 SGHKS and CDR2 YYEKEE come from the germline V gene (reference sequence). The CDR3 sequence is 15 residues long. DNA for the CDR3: TGTGCCAGCAGCTCGGGACTAGCGGGGGCGGGTACGCAGTATTTT. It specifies CASSSGLAGAGTQYF.

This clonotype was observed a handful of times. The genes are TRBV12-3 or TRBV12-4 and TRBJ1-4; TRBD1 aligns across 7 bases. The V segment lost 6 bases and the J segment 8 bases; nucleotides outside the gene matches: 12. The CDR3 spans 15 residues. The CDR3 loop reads CASSIPGQEREKLFF. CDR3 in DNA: TGTGCCAGCAGCATACCCGGACAGGAGAGGGAAAAACTGTTTTTT.

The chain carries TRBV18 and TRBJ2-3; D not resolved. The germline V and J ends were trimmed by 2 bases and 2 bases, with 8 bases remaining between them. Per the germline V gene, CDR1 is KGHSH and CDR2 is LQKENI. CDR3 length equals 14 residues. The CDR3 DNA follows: TGTGCCAGCTCACCAGGCCAGAACACAGATACGCAGTATTTT. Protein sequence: CASSPGQNTDTQYF.

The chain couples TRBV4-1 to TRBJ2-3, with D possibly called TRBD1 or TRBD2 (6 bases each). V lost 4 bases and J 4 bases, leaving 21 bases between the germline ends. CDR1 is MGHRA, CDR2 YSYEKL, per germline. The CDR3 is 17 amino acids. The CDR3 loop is CASSLESWGATADTQYF. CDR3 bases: TGCGCCAGCAGCCTCGAGTCATGGGGGGCTACCGCAGATACGCAGTATTTT.

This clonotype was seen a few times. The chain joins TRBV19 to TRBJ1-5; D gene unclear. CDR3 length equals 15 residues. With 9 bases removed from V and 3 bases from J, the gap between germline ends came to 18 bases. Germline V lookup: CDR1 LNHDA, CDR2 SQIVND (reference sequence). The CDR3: CASNIGEGYNQPQHF. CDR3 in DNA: TGTGCCAGCAACATCGGGGAGGGTTACAATCAGCCCCAGCATTTT.

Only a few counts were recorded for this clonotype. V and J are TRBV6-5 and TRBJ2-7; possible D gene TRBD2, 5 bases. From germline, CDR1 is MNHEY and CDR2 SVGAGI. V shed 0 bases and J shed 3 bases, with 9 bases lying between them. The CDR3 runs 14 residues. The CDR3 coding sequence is TGTGCCAGCAGTTACTCCCCGGGGAACTACGAGCAGTACGTC. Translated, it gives CASSYSPGNYEQYV.

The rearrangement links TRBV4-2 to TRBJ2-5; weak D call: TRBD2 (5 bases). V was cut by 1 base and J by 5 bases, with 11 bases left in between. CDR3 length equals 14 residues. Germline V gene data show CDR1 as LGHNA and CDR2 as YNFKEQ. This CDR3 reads CASSQVGRGETQYF. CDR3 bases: TGTGCCAGCAGCCAAGTTGGGCGCGGGGAGACCCAGTACTTC.

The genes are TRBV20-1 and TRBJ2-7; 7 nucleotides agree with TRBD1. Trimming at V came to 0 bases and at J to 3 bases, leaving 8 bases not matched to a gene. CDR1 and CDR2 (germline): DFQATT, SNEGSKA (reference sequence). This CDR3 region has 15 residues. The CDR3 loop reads CSARDLTRGNYEQYV. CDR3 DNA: TGCAGTGCTAGAGACCTAACCAGGGGGAACTACGAGCAGTACGTC.

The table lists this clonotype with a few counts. The CDR3 sequence is CSARSATQNTEAFF. The CDR3 bases are TGCAGTGCTAGATCCGCCACCCAGAACACTGAAGCTTTCTTT. V and J are TRBV20-1 and TRBJ1-1; D is undetermined. Looked up from germline, CDR1 is DFQATT and CDR2 is SNEGSKA (reference sequence). This CDR3 contains 14 residues. The V end was cut by 2 bases, the J end by 1 base, with 11 bases between.

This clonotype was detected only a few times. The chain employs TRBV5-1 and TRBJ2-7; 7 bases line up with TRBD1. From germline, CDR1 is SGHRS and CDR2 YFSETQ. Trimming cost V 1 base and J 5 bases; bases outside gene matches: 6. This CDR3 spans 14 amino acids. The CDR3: CASSLSRDRHEQYF. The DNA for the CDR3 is TGCGCCAGCAGCTTGTCCCGGGACAGACACGAGCAGTACTTC.

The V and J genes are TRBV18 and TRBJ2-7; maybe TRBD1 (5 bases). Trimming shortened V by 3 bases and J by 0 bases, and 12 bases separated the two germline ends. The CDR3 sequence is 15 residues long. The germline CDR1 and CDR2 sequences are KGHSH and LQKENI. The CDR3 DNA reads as TGTGCCAGCTCACCGATGAGAGACAGCTCCTACGAGCAGTACTTC. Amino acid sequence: CASSPMRDSSYEQYF.

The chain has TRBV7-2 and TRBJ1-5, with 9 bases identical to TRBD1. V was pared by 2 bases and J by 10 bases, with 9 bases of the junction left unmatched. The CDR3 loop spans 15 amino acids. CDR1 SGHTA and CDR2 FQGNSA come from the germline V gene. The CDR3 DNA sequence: TGTGCCAGCAGCTTACAAAAGGACAGGGGCCTCCCCCAGCATTTT. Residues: CASSLQKDRGLPQHF.

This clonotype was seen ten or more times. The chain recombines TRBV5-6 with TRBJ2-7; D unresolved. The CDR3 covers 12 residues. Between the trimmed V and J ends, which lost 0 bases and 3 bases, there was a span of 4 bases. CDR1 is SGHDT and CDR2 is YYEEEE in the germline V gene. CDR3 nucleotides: TGTGCCAGCAGCTTGGGGTACTACGAGCAGTACGTC. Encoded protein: CASSLGYYEQYV.

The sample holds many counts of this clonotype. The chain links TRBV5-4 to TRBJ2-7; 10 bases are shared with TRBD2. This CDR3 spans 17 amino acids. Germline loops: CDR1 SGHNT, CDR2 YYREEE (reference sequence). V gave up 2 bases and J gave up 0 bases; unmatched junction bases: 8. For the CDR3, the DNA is TGTGCCAGCAGCTTTGGTAGCGGGGGGCCGAGCTCCTACGAGCAGTACTTC. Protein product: CASSFGSGGPSSYEQYF.

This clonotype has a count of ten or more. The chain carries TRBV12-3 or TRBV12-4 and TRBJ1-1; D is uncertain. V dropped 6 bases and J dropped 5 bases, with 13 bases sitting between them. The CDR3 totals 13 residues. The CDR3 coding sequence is TGTGCCAGCAGCGTCCGGGCGACGACTGAAGCTTTCTTT. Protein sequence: CASSVRATTEAFF.

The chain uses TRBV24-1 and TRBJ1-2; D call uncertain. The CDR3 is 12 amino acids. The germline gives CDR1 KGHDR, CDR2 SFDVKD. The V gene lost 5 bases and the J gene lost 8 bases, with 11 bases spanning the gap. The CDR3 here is CATSGGKKGYTF. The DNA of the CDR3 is TGTGCCACCAGTGGCGGGAAGAAGGGCTACACCTTC.

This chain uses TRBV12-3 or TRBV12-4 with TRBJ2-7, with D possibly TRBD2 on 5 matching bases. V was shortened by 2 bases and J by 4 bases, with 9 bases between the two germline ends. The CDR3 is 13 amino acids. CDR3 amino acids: CASSLQSGYEQYF. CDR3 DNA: TGTGCCAGCAGTTTACAGTCGGGATACGAGCAGTACTTC.

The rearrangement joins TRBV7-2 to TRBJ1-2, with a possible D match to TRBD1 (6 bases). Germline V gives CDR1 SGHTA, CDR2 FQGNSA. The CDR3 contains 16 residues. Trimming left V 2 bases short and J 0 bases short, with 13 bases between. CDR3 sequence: CASSLTRDISNYGYTF. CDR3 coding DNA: TGTGCCAGCAGCTTAACGCGGGACATTTCTAACTATGGCTACACCTTC.

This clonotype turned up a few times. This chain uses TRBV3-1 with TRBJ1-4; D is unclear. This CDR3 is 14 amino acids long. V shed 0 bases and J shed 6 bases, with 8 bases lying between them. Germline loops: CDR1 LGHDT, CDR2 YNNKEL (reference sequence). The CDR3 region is CASSQDSGDEKLFF. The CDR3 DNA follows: TGTGCCAGCAGCCAAGATAGCGGGGATGAAAAACTGTTTTTT.

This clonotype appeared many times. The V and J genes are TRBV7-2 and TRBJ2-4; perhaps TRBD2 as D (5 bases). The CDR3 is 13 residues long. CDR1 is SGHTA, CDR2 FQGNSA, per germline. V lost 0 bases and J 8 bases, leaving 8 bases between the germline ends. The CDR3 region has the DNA TGTGCCAGCAGCTTAGCTAGCGAGCACATTCAGTACTTC. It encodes CASSLASEHIQYF.

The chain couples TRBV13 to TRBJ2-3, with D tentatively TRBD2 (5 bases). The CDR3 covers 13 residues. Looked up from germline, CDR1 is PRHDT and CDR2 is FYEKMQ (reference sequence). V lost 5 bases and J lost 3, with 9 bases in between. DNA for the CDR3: TGTGCCAGCAGCCCTAGCCTTACAGATACGCAGTATTTT. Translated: CASSPSLTDTQYF.

The CDR3 coding sequence is TGTGCCAGCAGCGCCCCACCAGGGCACGAGCAGTACGTC. Amino acids: CASSAPPGHEQYV. V is TRBV28 and J is TRBJ2-7; the D gene is possibly TRBD1 (5 bases). V lost 6 bases, J lost 5 bases, and 14 bases lay in between. Germline-derived CDR1 and CDR2 are MDHEN and SYDVKM. CDR3 length equals 13 residues.

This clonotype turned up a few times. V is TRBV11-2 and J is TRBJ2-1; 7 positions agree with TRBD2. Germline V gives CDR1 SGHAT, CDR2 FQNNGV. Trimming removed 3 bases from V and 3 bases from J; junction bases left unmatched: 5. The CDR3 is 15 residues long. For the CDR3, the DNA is TGTGCCAGCAGCTTTGGGGGGGGAGACTACAATGAGCAGTTCTTC. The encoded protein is CASSFGGGDYNEQFF.

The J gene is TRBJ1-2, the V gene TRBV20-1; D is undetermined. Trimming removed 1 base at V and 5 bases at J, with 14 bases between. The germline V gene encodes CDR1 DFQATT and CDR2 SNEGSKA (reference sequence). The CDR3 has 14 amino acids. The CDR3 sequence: CSARVNTLPYGYTF. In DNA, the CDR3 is TGCAGTGCTAGAGTTAATACACTGCCTTATGGCTACACCTTC.

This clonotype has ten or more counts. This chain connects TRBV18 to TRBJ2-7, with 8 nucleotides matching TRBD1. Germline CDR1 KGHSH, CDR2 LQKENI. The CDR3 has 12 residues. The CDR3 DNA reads TGTGCCAGCTCCCCACAGGGGGGCGAGCAGTACGTC. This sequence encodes CASSPQGGEQYV.